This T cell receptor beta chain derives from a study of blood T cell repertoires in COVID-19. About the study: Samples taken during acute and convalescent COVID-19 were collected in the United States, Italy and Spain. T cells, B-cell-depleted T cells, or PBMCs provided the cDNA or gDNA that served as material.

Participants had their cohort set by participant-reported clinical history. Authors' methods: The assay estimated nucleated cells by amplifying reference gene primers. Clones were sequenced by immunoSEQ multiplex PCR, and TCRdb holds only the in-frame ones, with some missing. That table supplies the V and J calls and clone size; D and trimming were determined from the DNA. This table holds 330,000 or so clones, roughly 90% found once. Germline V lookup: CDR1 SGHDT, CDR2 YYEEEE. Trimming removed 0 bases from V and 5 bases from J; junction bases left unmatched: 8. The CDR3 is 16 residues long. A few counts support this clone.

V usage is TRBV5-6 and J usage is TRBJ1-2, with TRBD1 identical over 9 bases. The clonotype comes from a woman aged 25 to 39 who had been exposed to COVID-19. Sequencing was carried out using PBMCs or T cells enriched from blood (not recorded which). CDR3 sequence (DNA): TGTGCCAGCAGCTTGGCTCCGGGACAGGGATATTATGGCTACACCTTC. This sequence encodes CASSLAPGQGYYGYTF.